The 23 T cell receptor beta chains listed next were all sequenced from one sample in a study of T cell clonotyping in hematopoietic cell transplantation. Method: immunoSEQ multiplex PCR; TCRdb's copy keeps in-frame clones and lacks some. Among 9,000 to 10,000 clones, more than 80% were seen once, and the ten largest hold approximately 51%. The material was PBMCs, obtained at the time of graft-versus-host disease after allogeneic stem cell transplant. These receptors all stem from a male patient over 55 who had an allogeneic stem cell transplant from an unrelated donor, so the T cells may come from the graft donor. Some clones in this sample may be carry-over from other donors' samples.

This chain links TRBV5-1 with TRBJ2-1; D perhaps matches TRBD1 (6 bases). In germline, CDR1 is SGHRS, CDR2 YFSETQ. Trimming took off 0 bases at V and 11 bases at J, with 18 bases between the two ends. The CDR3 spans 15 residues. CDR3 loop: CASSLESGTGNKQFF. CDR3 DNA sequence: TGCGCCAGCAGCTTGGAGAGTGGAACAGGGAATAAGCAGTTCTTC.

This clone was observed once. The J gene is TRBJ2-3, the V gene TRBV4-1; D is ambiguous. V gave up 4 bases and J gave up 0 bases, with 8 bases separating them. This CDR3 spans 14 amino acids. Germline V gene sequence: CDR1 MGHRA, CDR2 YSYEKL. The CDR3 bases are TGCGCCAGCAGCCCCCCGGATAGCACAGATACGCAGTATTTT. It translates to CASSPPDSTDTQYF.

The CDR3 reads CASSSGRGGGTQYF. In DNA form, the CDR3 reads TGTGCCAGCAGCTCGGGACGGGGAGGAGGTACGCAGTATTTT. This rearrangement joins TRBV7-2 to TRBJ2-3; a possible D gene is TRBD2 (6 bases). CDR1 SGHTA and CDR2 FQGNSA come from the germline V gene. The V and J ends lost 4 bases and 8 bases respectively, with 16 bases between them. The CDR3 sequence is 14 residues long.

The V gene is TRBV10-3, the J gene TRBJ1-1; weak D call: TRBD1 (5 bases). Trimming took off 0 bases at V and 4 bases at J, with 9 bases between the two ends. CDR1 is ENHRY, CDR2 SYGVKD, per germline. The CDR3 totals 14 residues. The DNA of the CDR3 is TGTGCCATCAGTGAGTCCGAGGGGAGCACTGAAGCTTTCTTT. This sequence encodes CAISESEGSTEAFF.

The V call is TRBV7-9, the J call TRBJ2-1, with D perhaps TRBD1 (6 bases). CDR1 and CDR2 from the germline V gene are SEHNR and FQNEAQ (reference sequence). The CDR3 is 17 residues long. Trimming stripped 7 bases from V and 0 bases from J, with 19 bases between. The chain's CDR3 is CASNYPPGVSSYNEQFF. CDR3 DNA sequence: TGTGCCAGCAATTACCCTCCAGGGGTCAGCTCCTACAATGAGCAGTTCTTC.

The chain uses TRBV6-5 and TRBJ1-1, with TRBD1 matching over 10 bases. V lost 6 bases to trimming and J lost 6 bases; unmatched junction nucleotides: 7. Germline V gene data show CDR1 as MNHEY and CDR2 as SVGAGI. This CDR3 contains 14 residues. This chain's CDR3 is CASSRDRGSSEAFF. The CDR3 nucleotides read TGTGCCAGCAGCCGGGACAGGGGAAGCTCTGAAGCTTTCTTT.

J is TRBJ2-3 and V is TRBV19; D gene unclear. This CDR3 comprises 13 residues. Trimming cost V 10 bases and J 2 bases, with 13 bases left between them. Looked up from germline, CDR1 is LNHDA and CDR2 is SQIVND (reference sequence). CDR3 sequence reads: CATSAGFTDTQYF. CDR3 bases: TGTGCCACCTCGGCCGGGTTCACAGATACGCAGTATTTT.

The chain is built from TRBV5-1 and TRBJ2-7; TRBD2 aligns across 11 bases. CDR3 length: 15 amino acids. Looked up from germline, CDR1 is SGHRS and CDR2 is YFSETQ. J gave up 2 bases and V 6 bases, and 7 bases lay outside the gene matches. CDR3 sequence (DNA): TGCGCCAGCACAACTAGCGGGGGCCAACCCTACGAGCAGTACTTC. Protein product: CASTTSGGQPYEQYF.

The chain uses TRBV6-6 and TRBJ2-7, with a weak D call TRBD1 (6 bases). V lost 5 bases and J lost 0, with 11 bases in between. The CDR3 sequence is 14 residues long. Per germline, CDR1 MNHNY and CDR2 SVGAGI (reference sequence). The CDR3 sequence is CASSLYRDSYEQYF. For the CDR3, the DNA is TGTGCCAGCAGTCTCTACAGGGACTCCTACGAGCAGTACTTC.

The V gene is TRBV29-1, the J gene TRBJ1-1; no clear D gene. V dropped 4 bases and J dropped 4 bases, with 16 bases sitting between them. Germline CDR1 is SQVTM and CDR2 is ANQGSEA. The CDR3 extends over 14 amino acids. CDR3 sequence reads: CSVGVVGWVTEAFF. The CDR3 nucleotides read TGCAGCGTTGGAGTGGTGGGGTGGGTCACTGAAGCTTTCTTT. Based on the CDR3 plus reference TRBV29-1 and TRBJ1-1, the full variable domain is SAVISQKPSRDICQRGTSLTIQCQVDSQVTMMFWYRQQPGQSLTLIATANQGSEATYESGFVIDKFPISRPNLTFSTLTVSNMSPEDSSIYLCSVGVVGWVTEAFFGQGTRLTVV.

The chain joins TRBV10-3 to TRBJ1-1; 8 nucleotides agree with TRBD1. In germline, CDR1 is ENHRY, CDR2 SYGVKD. Trimming removed 3 bases from V and 6 bases from J; junction bases left unmatched: 3. CDR3 length: 13 amino acids. The chain's CDR3 is CAISDQGAAEAFF. The CDR3 nucleotides are TGTGCCATCAGTGATCAGGGGGCGGCTGAAGCTTTCTTT.

J is TRBJ2-1 and V is TRBV9; 11 nucleotides line up with TRBD2. V lost 0 bases and J lost 1; bases outside the gene matches: 6. Per the germline V gene, CDR1 is SGDLS and CDR2 is YYNGEE. This CDR3 comprises 18 residues. In DNA form, the CDR3 reads TGTGCCAGCAGCGTAGAACCTCGACTAGCGGGGTCCTACAATGAGCAGTTCTTC. The encoded protein is CASSVEPRLAGSYNEQFF.

This chain joins TRBV19 and TRBJ1-5; TRBD1 is a possible D gene (6 bases). Germline V gene lookup returns CDR1 LNHDA and CDR2 SQIVND (reference sequence). V was shortened by 3 bases and J by 0 bases, with 12 bases between the two germline ends. The CDR3 has 16 residues. In DNA, the CDR3 is TGTGCCAGTAGTATGAGGGGGGGGTATAGCAATCAGCCCCAGCATTTT. Amino acid sequence: CASSMRGGYSNQPQHF. Filled out from reference TRBV19 and TRBJ1-5, the complete variable domain reads DGGITQSPKYLFRKEGQNVTLSCEQNLNHDAMYWYRQDPGQGLRLIYYSQIVNDFQKGDIAEGYSVSREKKESFPLTVTSAQKNPTAFYLCASSMRGGYSNQPQHFGDGTRLSIL.

V and J are TRBV2 and TRBJ1-2, with unresolved D. The V and J ends lost 10 bases and 1 base respectively, with 13 bases between them. The CDR3 length is 13 residues. Germline V gene lookup returns CDR1 SNHLY and CDR2 FYNNEI. The CDR3: CAIHIGLNYGYTF. The CDR3 DNA reads TGTGCCATCCATATAGGGCTTAACTATGGCTACACCTTC.

The chain uses TRBV6-5 and TRBJ1-1; no reliable D call. Trimming stripped 6 bases from V and 1 base from J, with 12 bases between. Germline assignment: CDR1 MNHEY and CDR2 SVGAGI. This CDR3 has 14 residues. The CDR3 DNA follows: TGTGCCAGCAGCCCCCGAGGGCGGAACACTGAAGCTTTCTTT. Residues: CASSPRGRNTEAFF.

This sequence joins TRBV28 and TRBJ2-7, with TRBD2 matching over 8 bases. The CDR3 runs to 14 residues. Looked up from germline, CDR1 is MDHEN and CDR2 is SYDVKM. Trimming took 6 bases from V and 6 from J; bases not matched to a gene: 10. For the CDR3, the DNA is TGTGCCAGCAGGCGCGGGGGGAGGGTGAGCGAGCAGTACTTC. Translation gives CASRRGGRVSEQYF. Based on the CDR3 plus reference TRBV28 and TRBJ2-7, the full variable domain is DVKVTQSSRYLVKRTGEKVFLECVQDMDHENMFWYRQDPGLGLRLIYFSYDVKMKEKGDIPEGYSVSREKKERFSLILESASTNQTSMYLCASRRGGRVSEQYFGPGTRLTVT.

This rearrangement joins TRBV10-3 to TRBJ1-5; D is possibly TRBD1 (6 bases). Germline V lookup: CDR1 ENHRY, CDR2 SYGVKD. The ends were cut back, 8 bases at V and 0 bases at J, with 11 bases in the middle. The length of the CDR3 is 14 residues. CDR3 in amino acids: CAIGRGVSNQPQHF. Here the CDR3 DNA reads TGTGCCATCGGCAGGGGCGTTAGCAATCAGCCCCAGCATTTT.

This chain links TRBV10-3 with TRBJ2-7, with a possible D match to TRBD2 (6 bases). The CDR3 has 15 amino acids. Germline loops: CDR1 ENHRY, CDR2 SYGVKD. V was clipped by 6 bases and J by 4 bases, with 19 bases between them. The CDR3 nucleotides read TGTGCCATCAGGACCCTTAGCGGAGACCCTTACGAGCAGTACTTC. Amino acid sequence: CAIRTLSGDPYEQYF.

This clone has more than one count but fewer than ten. The V gene is TRBV25-1, the J gene TRBJ1-3; D gene ambiguous. This CDR3 has 11 amino acids. Germline V CDR1 and CDR2: MGHDK, SYGVNS. Trimming shortened V by 6 bases and J by 9 bases, and 9 bases separated the two germline ends. The chain's CDR3 is CASSQTSTIYF. CDR3 DNA: TGTGCCAGCAGCCAGACATCCACCATATATTTT.

The chain joins TRBV5-1 to TRBJ1-1; weak D call: TRBD1 (5 bases). This CDR3 spans 15 amino acids. Trimming took 1 base from V and 4 from J, leaving 14 bases between them. Germline CDR1 SGHRS, CDR2 YFSETQ. CDR3 loop: CASSLRDVGITEAFF. The CDR3 nucleotides read TGCGCCAGCAGCTTGAGGGACGTGGGTATCACTGAAGCTTTCTTT.

The V and J genes are TRBV5-1 and TRBJ1-2; maybe TRBD1 (5 bases). There are 14 residues in the CDR3. Between the trimmed V and J ends, which lost 2 bases and 2 bases, there was a span of 10 bases. CDR1 and CDR2 from the germline V gene are SGHRS and YFSETQ. The CDR3 sequence: CASSLQEPNYGYTF. The CDR3 DNA follows: TGCGCCAGCAGCTTACAGGAGCCCAACTATGGCTACACCTTC.

The J gene is TRBJ2-7, the V gene TRBV6-1; tentatively, D is TRBD1 or TRBD2 (5 bases each). The V end lost 2 bases, the J end lost 0 bases, and 11 bases lay between the germline ends. The CDR3 is 15 residues long. From germline, CDR1 is MNHNS and CDR2 SASEGT. The CDR3 loop reads CASSEIGTGSYEQYF. The CDR3 DNA is TGTGCCAGCAGTGAAATTGGGACGGGCTCCTACGAGCAGTACTTC.

The chain links TRBV5-1 to TRBJ2-2, with 7 bases that match TRBD2. This CDR3 has 15 residues. CDR1 is SGHRS and CDR2 is YFSETQ in the germline V gene. V trimming: 2 bases; J trimming: 3 bases; junction bases outside the gene matches: 4. The CDR3 loop reads CASSFRLADTGELFF. CDR3 sequence (DNA): TGCGCCAGCAGCTTCAGGCTAGCGGACACCGGGGAGCTGTTTTTT.